This TCR beta chain was found in a study of blood T cell repertoires in COVID-19. The method was immunoSEQ multiplex PCR; TCRdb's version includes in-frame clones alone and lacks a portion of them. Here the sample spans approximately 140,000 clones, roughly 86% being singletons. V lost 0 bases and J lost 5, with 10 bases in between. The CDR3 has 14 residues. The germline gives CDR1 MRHNA, CDR2 SNTAGT. This receptor was identified in a woman aged 55-69 years with acute or convalescent COVID-19. The sequencing input was peripheral blood. This chain joins TRBV6-4 and TRBJ1-1; maybe TRBD1 (5 bases). The CDR3 sequence is CASSDSPGRTEAFF. The CDR3 coding sequence is TGTGCCAGCAGTGACTCGCCAGGGAGGACTGAAGCTTTCTTT.